This record concerns one T cell receptor (beta chain) sequence. Assay runs were performed at deep level. Every subset's genomic DNA went evenly onto several immunoSEQ plates. Assay used: immunoSEQ multiplex PCR; TCRdb lists only in-frame clones, some missing. The profile shows around 510,000 clones, around 80% of them singletons. This specimen comes from a study of shared clonotypes between healthy human individuals. V lost 4 bases to trimming and J lost 3 bases, with 7 bases between them. The CDR3 spans 12 residues. The V gene's germline CDR1 is SGHNT and CDR2 YYREEE (reference sequence). The sequenced material came from PBMCs. The chain has TRBV5-4 and TRBJ1-1; D ambiguous. The clonotype originates from a woman aged 40 to 50 in good health. Some clones in this sample may be carry-over from other donors' samples. In DNA form, the CDR3 reads TGTGCCAGCAGCCCCCGGGACACTGAAGCTTTCTTT. Translation gives CASSPRDTEAFF.